This TCR beta chain was observed in a study of blood T cell repertoires in COVID-19. The wider study: Samples of COVID-19 (acute and convalescent) were obtained from the United States, Italy and Spain. The cDNA or gDNA used as material had been derived from T cells, B-cell-depleted T cells, or PBMCs.

V was shortened by 5 bases and J by 2 bases, with 13 bases between the two germline ends. Germline V lookup: CDR1 SQVTM, CDR2 ANQGSEA. CDR3 length: 13 amino acids. Original methodology: Amplification of reference gene primers provided the estimated nucleated cell counts. Profiling relied on immunoSEQ multiplex PCR, and the TCRdb table lists in-frame clones only, not all of them. V, J and clone size were drawn from that table, and D and trimming were deduced from the DNA. This repertoire shows about 36,000 clones, 80% to 90% found once; its top ten account for about 45%. The V gene is TRBV29-1, the J gene TRBJ2-7, with D possibly TRBD2 on 5 matching bases. The sequence was collected from a human donor in a cohort sampled during active or convalescent COVID-19. The donor label of this sample is uncertain. Sequencing used peripheral blood. CDR3 sequence (DNA): TGCAGCGTTAAAGGGAGTTCCCCCTACGAGCAGTACTTC. Translated: CSVKGSSPYEQYF.